The T cell receptor beta chain under discussion was sequenced for a study of T cell responses to AZD1222 COVID-19 vaccine. Overall study findings and caveats: Sampled repertoires all dated from after the peak T cell response. The donor group comprised mostly white British people and more females; the analysis possibly underestimated clonal diversity.

As to this clone: Its specificity is not known.

TCRdb's copy holds only in-frame clones and misses some; the assay was immunoSEQ multiplex PCR. This table holds more than 100,000 clones, 85% to 95% found once. The source material was peripheral blood, sampled 28 days after the second AZD1222 dose. This TCR derives from an adult who received the AZD1222 COVID-19 vaccine.

CDR3 in amino acids: CASSQGTGGSYNSPLHF. CDR3 sequence (DNA): TGCGCCAGCAGCCAAGGGACAGGGGGCTCCTATAATTCACCCCTCCACTTT. The V call is TRBV4-3, the J call TRBJ1-6; TRBD1 aligns across 10 bases. The CDR3 has 17 amino acids. J was trimmed by 0 bases and V by 1 base; bases with no gene match: 0. Germline CDR1 LGHNA, CDR2 YSLEER.